This is a list of T cell receptor beta chains from one sample in a study of blood T cells in healthy people across ages. Using its own MiXCR run on the 5' RACE reads, TCRdb lists one record per CDR3 protein. This table has around 850,000 distinct CDR3 sequences, about 37% appearing once. Sequenced sample: blood. Every receptor here comes from a man aged 18 to 29 in good health. Both conserved end residues are part of each CDR3. Fields, in order: J gene, D gene, clone size, V gene, CDR3 DNA, CDR3 protein. A D gene is named only where the DNA matches it firmly. Clone size is given for some rows only: seen once, a few or many times, or a class if the clone is expanded.

J gene: TRBJ2-1
D gene: TRBD2
clone size: once
V gene: TRBV7-9
CDR3 DNA: TGTGCCAGCAGCCTACGAGGGCTAGCGGGGATTCGTGAGCAGTTCTTC
CDR3 protein: CASSLRGLAGIREQFF

J gene: TRBJ1-4
D gene: NA
clone size: NA
V gene: TRBV29-1
CDR3 DNA: TGCAGCGTCGTACAGGGATCTAGTGAAAAACTGTTTTTT
CDR3 protein: CSVVQGSSEKLFF

J gene: TRBJ2-7
D gene: TRBD2
clone size: few
V gene: TRBV10-2
CDR3 DNA: TGCGCCAGCAGTGACGCGGCGGGGGGGCAGAATGAGCAGTACTTC
CDR3 protein: CASSDAAGGQNEQYF

J gene: TRBJ2-5
D gene: NA
clone size: NA
V gene: TRBV3-1
CDR3 DNA: TGTGCCAGCAGCCAAGACCTCACGGAGACCCAGTACTTC
CDR3 protein: CASSQDLTETQYF

J gene: TRBJ2-3
D gene: TRBD2
clone size: few
V gene: TRBV7-9
CDR3 DNA: TGTGCCAGCAGCGAGATAGCGGGGGTGACAGATACGCAGTATTTT
CDR3 protein: CASSEIAGVTDTQYF

J gene: TRBJ1-5
D gene: NA
clone size: NA
V gene: TRBV20-1
CDR3 DNA: TGCAGTGCCGCCACCGGGACATCTACGGCGGGGCAGCCCCAGCATTTT
CDR3 protein: CSAATGTSTAGQPQHF

J gene: TRBJ2-3
D gene: TRBD1
clone size: NA
V gene: TRBV5-1
CDR3 DNA: TGCGCCAGCAGCTCCGGGACAGCGGCAGATACGCAGTATTTT
CDR3 protein: CASSSGTAADTQYF

J gene: TRBJ2-3
D gene: TRBD1
clone size: NA
V gene: TRBV9
CDR3 DNA: TGTGCCAGCAGCACAGGGGACAGGGACATGTATTTT
CDR3 protein: CASSTGDRDMYF

J gene: TRBJ1-2
D gene: NA
clone size: few
V gene: TRBV7-2
CDR3 DNA: TGTGCCAGCAGCTCGCCCGGACAGCCTAACTATGGCCACACCTTC
CDR3 protein: CASSSPGQPNYGHTF

J gene: TRBJ2-5
D gene: TRBD2
clone size: NA
V gene: TRBV12-3/TRBV12-4
CDR3 DNA: TGTGCCAGCAGTTTATCGAGAGCGGGGGGGTTTTTCTCTGAGACCCAGTACTTC
CDR3 protein: CASSLSRAGGFFSETQYF

J gene: TRBJ2-1
D gene: TRBD1
clone size: many
V gene: TRBV6-2/TRBV6-3
CDR3 DNA: TGTGCCAGTACAGGGACAGGCCCGGAAAATGAGCAGTTCTTC
CDR3 protein: CASTGTGPENEQFF

J gene: TRBJ2-3
D gene: NA
clone size: many
V gene: TRBV12-3/TRBV12-4
CDR3 DNA: TGTGCCAGCAGTTTAGGTGGCTCCCAGGATACGCAGTATTTT
CDR3 protein: CASSLGGSQDTQYF

J gene: TRBJ1-1
D gene: TRBD1
clone size: once
V gene: TRBV20-1
CDR3 DNA: TGCAGCTTGGGACAGGGGGGCACTGAAGCTTTCTTT
CDR3 protein: CSLGQGGTEAFF

J gene: TRBJ2-5
D gene: TRBD1
clone size: NA
V gene: TRBV5-1
CDR3 DNA: TGCGCCAGCAGCTTGGGGACAGGGCAGGAAGAGACCCAGTACTTC
CDR3 protein: CASSLGTGQEETQYF

J gene: TRBJ2-1
D gene: NA
clone size: NA
V gene: TRBV5-1
CDR3 DNA: TGCGCCAGCAGCTTGGGGGACACTTGGGAGCAGTTCTTC
CDR3 protein: CASSLGDTWEQFF

J gene: TRBJ1-5
D gene: NA
clone size: NA
V gene: TRBV28
CDR3 DNA: TGTGCCAGCAGAGTAAATAGCAATCAGCCCCAGCATTTT
CDR3 protein: CASRVNSNQPQHF

J gene: TRBJ2-1
D gene: NA
clone size: NA
V gene: TRBV15
CDR3 DNA: TGTGCCACCAGCAGGGCGGCAGGGGCCTACAATGAGCAGTTCTTC
CDR3 protein: CATSRAAGAYNEQFF

J gene: TRBJ1-2
D gene: NA
clone size: NA
V gene: TRBV5-1
CDR3 DNA: TGCGCCAGCAGCTTCCGGGGAGACCTCGCCCTCTATGGCTACACCTTC
CDR3 protein: CASSFRGDLALYGYTF

J gene: TRBJ1-5
D gene: TRBD1
clone size: few
V gene: TRBV27
CDR3 DNA: TGTGCCAGCAGTGGGGACAGGTCATGGGGCAATCAGCCTCAGCATTTT
CDR3 protein: CASSGDRSWGNQPQHF

J gene: TRBJ2-1
D gene: TRBD2
clone size: many
V gene: TRBV9
CDR3 DNA: TGTGCCAGCAGCGTAGCCGGGACTAACGAGCAGTTCTTC
CDR3 protein: CASSVAGTNEQFF

J gene: TRBJ1-1
D gene: NA
clone size: NA
V gene: TRBV5-6
CDR3 DNA: TGTGCCAGCAGTTCAAATCTACCTGAAGCTTTCTTT
CDR3 protein: CASSSNLPEAFF

J gene: TRBJ2-1
D gene: NA
clone size: many
V gene: TRBV2
CDR3 DNA: TGTGCCAGCAGTGAAGGGGGGGCGGGTGAGCAGTTCTTC
CDR3 protein: CASSEGGAGEQFF

J gene: TRBJ1-6
D gene: NA
clone size: many
V gene: TRBV10-3
CDR3 DNA: TGTGCCATCAGTGAGTCGGAAAGAGTCAATAATTCACCCCTCCACTTT
CDR3 protein: CAISESERVNNSPLHF

J gene: TRBJ1-5
D gene: NA
clone size: few
V gene: TRBV12-3/TRBV12-4
CDR3 DNA: TGTGCCAGCAGAAGTACAGGGAATAGAGGTAATCAGCCCCAGCATTTT
CDR3 protein: CASRSTGNRGNQPQHF

J gene: TRBJ1-5
D gene: NA
clone size: few
V gene: TRBV4-1
CDR3 DNA: TGCGCCAGCAGCCAAGGGGTTAGCAATCAGCCCCAGCATTTT
CDR3 protein: CASSQGVSNQPQHF

J gene: TRBJ2-7
D gene: NA
clone size: NA
V gene: TRBV7-8
CDR3 DNA: TGTGCCAGCAGCGCAACGAGGGCGGAGGGCTGCGAGCAGTACTTC
CDR3 protein: CASSATRAEGCEQYF

J gene: TRBJ1-2
D gene: TRBD1
clone size: NA
V gene: TRBV20-1
CDR3 DNA: TGCAGTGCTTGGACAGGGCAGAACTATGGCTACACCTTC
CDR3 protein: CSAWTGQNYGYTF

J gene: TRBJ2-5
D gene: NA
clone size: many
V gene: TRBV29-1
CDR3 DNA: TGCAGCGTTGCTCAGGGCTTGCTTCCACCTCAAGAGACCCAGTACTTC
CDR3 protein: CSVAQGLLPPQETQYF

J gene: TRBJ2-7
D gene: NA
clone size: many
V gene: TRBV7-2
CDR3 DNA: TGTGCCAGCAGCTTAGCGCTTGGGGGGAGCTCCTACGAGCAGTACTTC
CDR3 protein: CASSLALGGSSYEQYF

J gene: TRBJ2-1
D gene: TRBD2
clone size: NA
V gene: TRBV29-1
CDR3 DNA: TGCAGCGCCCCCCGGGGACTAGCGGGAGAGCAGTTCTTC
CDR3 protein: CSAPRGLAGEQFF

J gene: TRBJ2-3
D gene: NA
clone size: few
V gene: TRBV20-1
CDR3 DNA: TGCAGTGCTAGAGATCCGCCAGGTCCAACAGATACGCAGTATTTT
CDR3 protein: CSARDPPGPTDTQYF

J gene: TRBJ2-1
D gene: NA
clone size: NA
V gene: TRBV3-1
CDR3 DNA: TGTGCCAGCAGCCCCACCGGGCAGGTCGCATACAATGAGCAGTTCTTC
CDR3 protein: CASSPTGQVAYNEQFF

J gene: TRBJ1-1
D gene: NA
clone size: NA
V gene: TRBV4-2
CDR3 DNA: TGTGCCAGCAGCCAAGCTCCGGTTCGAGGGGACACTGAAGCTTTCTTT
CDR3 protein: CASSQAPVRGDTEAFF

J gene: TRBJ2-5
D gene: NA
clone size: once
V gene: TRBV29-1
CDR3 DNA: TGCAGCGGTGAGAGGTGGTACCAAGAGACCCAGTACTTC
CDR3 protein: CSGERWYQETQYF

J gene: TRBJ2-3
D gene: NA
clone size: NA
V gene: TRBV7-9
CDR3 DNA: TGTACCAGCAGCAACCAAGACACAGATACGCAGTATTTT
CDR3 protein: CTSSNQDTDTQYF

J gene: TRBJ1-5
D gene: TRBD1
clone size: NA
V gene: TRBV27
CDR3 DNA: TGTGCCAGCAGACCCGGGGACAGAGTATTGCATAGCAATCAGCCCCAGCATTTT
CDR3 protein: CASRPGDRVLHSNQPQHF

J gene: TRBJ2-1
D gene: NA
clone size: NA
V gene: TRBV2
CDR3 DNA: TGTGCCAGCAGTGGCCATACCTCCTACAATGAGCAGTTCTTC
CDR3 protein: CASSGHTSYNEQFF

J gene: TRBJ1-4
D gene: TRBD1
clone size: few
V gene: TRBV7-2
CDR3 DNA: TGTGCCAGCAGCTTAGCAATAGGGGGCGTACATAATGAAAAACTGTTTTTT
CDR3 protein: CASSLAIGGVHNEKLFF

J gene: TRBJ2-4
D gene: TRBD2
clone size: NA
V gene: TRBV11-2
CDR3 DNA: TGTGCCAGCAGACGAATCGGGACTACCAGGAAAGAAAACATTCAGTACTTC
CDR3 protein: CASRRIGTTRKENIQYF

J gene: TRBJ1-6
D gene: NA
clone size: NA
V gene: TRBV12-3/TRBV12-4
CDR3 DNA: TGTGCCAGCACCCTATCCTATAATTCACCCCTCCACTTT
CDR3 protein: CASTLSYNSPLHF

J gene: TRBJ1-4
D gene: NA
clone size: few
V gene: TRBV27
CDR3 DNA: TGTGCCAGCAGTTTATCCTCGGCAGGGACAAATGAAAAACTGTTTTTT
CDR3 protein: CASSLSSAGTNEKLFF

J gene: TRBJ1-2
D gene: NA
clone size: few
V gene: TRBV5-1
CDR3 DNA: TGCGCCAGCAGCCTCGACATGGATGGCTACACCTTC
CDR3 protein: CASSLDMDGYTF

J gene: TRBJ1-2
D gene: TRBD1
clone size: NA
V gene: TRBV6-6
CDR3 DNA: TGTGCCAGCAGTTACTTTGGGACAGATGGCTACACCTTC
CDR3 protein: CASSYFGTDGYTF

J gene: TRBJ1-4
D gene: NA
clone size: NA
V gene: TRBV20-1
CDR3 DNA: TGCAGTGCTAGAGATACGAATGAAAAACTGTTTTTT
CDR3 protein: CSARDTNEKLFF

J gene: TRBJ2-7
D gene: NA
clone size: NA
V gene: TRBV7-9
CDR3 DNA: TGTGCCCTTGAGGACCGGTACGAGCAGTACTTC
CDR3 protein: CALEDRYEQYF

J gene: TRBJ1-6
D gene: NA
clone size: NA
V gene: TRBV3-1
CDR3 DNA: TGTGCCAGCAGCCGGCCGGGGAGCTATAATTCACCCCTCCACTTT
CDR3 protein: CASSRPGSYNSPLHF

J gene: TRBJ1-1
D gene: NA
clone size: few
V gene: TRBV28
CDR3 DNA: TGTGCCAGCAGTACGGGGGGGAGTCGAGCTTTCTTT
CDR3 protein: CASSTGGSRAFF

J gene: TRBJ2-1
D gene: NA
clone size: NA
V gene: TRBV5-1
CDR3 DNA: TGCGCCAGCAGCTCCCCTTCCGGGACAAGGAATCCAGAGCAGTTCTTC
CDR3 protein: CASSSPSGTRNPEQFF

J gene: TRBJ2-1
D gene: NA
clone size: NA
V gene: TRBV15
CDR3 DNA: TGTGCCACCAGCAGACCTAAGACCGGACAGCTGTACAATGAGCAGTTCTTC
CDR3 protein: CATSRPKTGQLYNEQFF

J gene: TRBJ2-4
D gene: NA
clone size: NA
V gene: TRBV6-2/TRBV6-3
CDR3 DNA: TGTGCCAGCAGTCCCCGCCCGGGGGAACCGGACATTCAGTACTTC
CDR3 protein: CASSPRPGEPDIQYF

J gene: TRBJ1-5
D gene: TRBD1
clone size: NA
V gene: TRBV7-2
CDR3 DNA: TGTGCCAGCAGCTTAGGACAGGGGGGGATTCAGCCCCAGCATTTT
CDR3 protein: CASSLGQGGIQPQHF

J gene: TRBJ2-3
D gene: TRBD2
clone size: many
V gene: TRBV20-1
CDR3 DNA: TGCAGTGCTAGAGGCGGGGGGAACACAGATACGCAGTATTTT
CDR3 protein: CSARGGGNTDTQYF

J gene: TRBJ1-2
D gene: TRBD1
clone size: few
V gene: TRBV4-3
CDR3 DNA: TGCGCCAGCAGCCGGGACAGGGACAACTATGGCTACACCTTC
CDR3 protein: CASSRDRDNYGYTF

J gene: TRBJ1-5
D gene: NA
clone size: NA
V gene: TRBV7-9
CDR3 DNA: TGTGCCAGCAGCCCGGGGGTTGGGGTTAACCAGCCCCAGCATTTT
CDR3 protein: CASSPGVGVNQPQHF

J gene: TRBJ1-1
D gene: TRBD1
clone size: few
V gene: TRBV4-3
CDR3 DNA: TGCGCCAGCAGCCAAGGACGACAGGGACTGAACACTGAAGCTTTCTTT
CDR3 protein: CASSQGRQGLNTEAFF

J gene: TRBJ2-6
D gene: NA
clone size: few
V gene: TRBV12-3/TRBV12-4
CDR3 DNA: TGTGCCAGCAGTTTACGCTGGTTATCTGGGGCCAACGTCCTGACTTTC
CDR3 protein: CASSLRWLSGANVLTF

J gene: TRBJ1-5
D gene: NA
clone size: NA
V gene: TRBV6-5
CDR3 DNA: TGTGCCAGCAGTCGGGAGAACAATCAGCCCCAGCATTTT
CDR3 protein: CASSRENNQPQHF

J gene: TRBJ2-3
D gene: TRBD1
clone size: few
V gene: TRBV20-1
CDR3 DNA: TGCAGTGCTAGGGGACAGGGGGCTCGCACAGATACGCAGTATTTT
CDR3 protein: CSARGQGARTDTQYF